This T cell receptor (beta chain) originates from a study of memory CD4+ T cells and cytomegalovirus serostatus. In regard to this clone: The antigen remains unidentified.

CDR1 ENHRY and CDR2 SYGVKD come from the germline V gene. With 3 bases removed from V and 1 base from J, the gap between germline ends came to 9 bases. The CDR3 contains 14 residues. Repertoires were generated with immunoSEQ multiplex PCR, while TCRdb's copy carries only in-frame clones and drops some. The sample consists of about 59,000 clones, roughly three quarters of them appearing once. Single viable CD3+CD4+CD8-CD45RO+ cells were sorted as the memory CD4+ T cells. Donors' CMV status reflects serum IgG against pp150, pp28, p38, p52. Findings and limits, study-wide: Suggested: most of the CMV-linked TCR signature lies in CD4+ memory cells.

The TCR comes from an adult in good health and CMV-seronegative. The sequencing input was memory CD4+ T cells from blood. This chain links TRBV10-3 with TRBJ1-1; no firm D call. The CDR3 loop reads CAISDRGRNTEAFF. For the CDR3, the DNA is TGTGCCATCAGTGATCGCGGACGGAACACTGAAGCTTTCTTT.